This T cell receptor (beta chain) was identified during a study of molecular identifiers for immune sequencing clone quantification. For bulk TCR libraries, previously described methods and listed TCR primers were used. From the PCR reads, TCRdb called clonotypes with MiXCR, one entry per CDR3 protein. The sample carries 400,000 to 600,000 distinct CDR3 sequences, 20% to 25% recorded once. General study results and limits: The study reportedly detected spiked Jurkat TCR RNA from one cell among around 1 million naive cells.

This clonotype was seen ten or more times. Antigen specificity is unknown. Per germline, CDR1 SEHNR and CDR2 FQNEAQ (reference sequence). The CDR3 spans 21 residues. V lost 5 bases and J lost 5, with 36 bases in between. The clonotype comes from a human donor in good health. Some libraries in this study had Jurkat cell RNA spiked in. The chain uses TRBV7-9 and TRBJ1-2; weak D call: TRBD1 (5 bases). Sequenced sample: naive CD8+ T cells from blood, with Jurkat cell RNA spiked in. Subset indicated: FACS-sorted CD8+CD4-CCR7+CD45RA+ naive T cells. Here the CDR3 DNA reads TGTGCCAGCAGCCCGAATTTCGGGGAGGGGCAGGGCGCCGGAGGATGGTATGGCTACACCTTC. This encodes CASSPNFGEGQGAGGWYGYTF.